This is a list of T cell receptor beta chains from one sample in a study of blood T cell repertoires in COVID-19. Assay: immunoSEQ multiplex PCR; the TCRdb copy retains only in-frame clones and omits some. This table has about 250,000 clones, about 85% appearing once. Sequencing input: PBMCs or T cells enriched from blood (not recorded which). These receptors all come from a woman between 45 and 65 years old who had recovered from COVID-19. Each CDR3 is given with its conserved first and last residue. Fields, in order: J gene, clone size, V gene, D gene, CDR3 protein, CDR3 DNA. The D gene is left open where the match is weak. Where a row states a size, it is once, few, many or the class of an expanded clone; other rows omit it.

>TRBJ1-2|-|TRBV3-1/TRBV3-2|TRBD1
CASSLRDRGYTF
TGTGCCAGCAGCCTTCGGGACAGGGGCTACACCTTC
>TRBJ2-1|-|TRBV19|TRBD2
CASSSDLAGRGEQFF
TGTGCCAGTAGTTCGGACTTAGCGGGACGGGGTGAGCAGTTCTTC
>TRBJ1-3|-|TRBV28|TRBD1
CASRFQGAGNTIYF
TGTGCCAGCAGGTTCCAGGGGGCTGGAAACACCATATATTTT
>TRBJ1-6|few|TRBV7-2|TRBD1
CASSLDRARSPLHF
TGTGCCAGCAGCTTGGACAGGGCAAGATCACCCCTCCACTTT
>TRBJ2-7|-|TRBV9|-
CASSVVPRSYEQYF
TGTGCCAGCAGCGTAGTGCCGAGAAGTTACGAGCAGTACTTC
>TRBJ2-2|-|TRBV5-1|-
CASSLPTRGNTGELFF
TGCGCCAGCAGCCTCCCGACTAGGGGGAACACCGGGGAGCTGTTTTTT
>TRBJ1-5|-|TRBV6-2/TRBV6-3|-
CASSYSGLDDSKVRPQHF
TGTGCCAGCAGTTACTCCGGTCTAGATGACAGTAAGGTACGGCCCCAGCATTTT
>TRBJ1-4|-|TRBV19|TRBD1
CASTARDRGRTNEKLFF
TGTGCCAGTACCGCACGGGACAGGGGGCGGACTAATGAAAAACTGTTTTTT
>TRBJ1-2|-|TRBV7-9|-
CASSPTNGYGYTF
TGTGCCAGCAGCCCCACCAACGGCTATGGCTACACCTTC
>TRBJ2-1|-|TRBV7-8|TRBD2
CASSTRTGGNNEQFF
TGTGCCAGCAGCACACGGACGGGAGGGAATAATGAGCAGTTCTTC
>TRBJ1-6|-|TRBV19|TRBD1
CASSRGQSYNSPLHF
TGTGCCAGTAGTAGGGGACAGAGTTATAATTCACCCCTCCACTTT
>TRBJ2-3|once|TRBV11-2|TRBD2
CASGLAVFTDTQYF
TGCGCCTCCGGCCTAGCGGTATTCACAGATACGCAGTATTTT
>TRBJ2-7|-|TRBV7-8|-
CASSLAYTAPSGYEQYF
TGTGCCAGCAGCTTAGCGTATACCGCACCGTCAGGCTACGAGCAGTACTTC
>TRBJ1-1|-|TRBV5-4|TRBD1
CASSPGDRVNTEAFF
TGTGCCAGCAGCCCCGGCGACAGGGTGAACACTGAAGCTTTCTTT
>TRBJ1-1|-|TRBV28|TRBD1
CASSFPAGGTEAFF
TGTGCCAGCAGTTTCCCCGCAGGGGGCACTGAAGCTTTCTTT
>TRBJ1-5|-|TRBV28|-
CASSSLPQPQHF
TGTGCCAGCAGTTCCCTCCCTCAGCCCCAGCATTTT
>TRBJ2-1|-|TRBV4-1|-
CASSPTERTPPNNEQFF
TGCGCCAGCAGCCCAACAGAACGCACACCCCCAAACAATGAGCAGTTCTTC
>TRBJ1-1|once|TRBV7-2|TRBD1
CASSLDRGTEAFF
TGTGCCAGCAGCCTCGACAGGGGCACTGAAGCTTTCTTT
>TRBJ1-2|-|TRBV28|-
CASSLTSQGSGGYTF
TGTGCCAGCAGTTTAACCTCACAGGGATCAGGTGGCTACACCTTC
>TRBJ2-7|-|TRBV10-3|TRBD1
CAIRETGAPYEQYF
TGTGCCATCAGGGAAACAGGGGCTCCCTACGAGCAGTACTTC
>TRBJ2-1|-|TRBV5-4|TRBD2
CASSKASGTNYNEQFF
TGTGCCAGCAGCAAGGCTAGCGGGACAAACTACAATGAGCAGTTCTTC
>TRBJ2-3|-|TRBV5-1|-
CASSPSFEGTDTQYF
TGCGCCAGCAGCCCTAGCTTCGAGGGTACAGATACGCAGTATTTT
>TRBJ2-7|-|TRBV11-3|TRBD1
CASSLVGRGPEEQYF
TGTGCCAGCAGCTTAGTCGGCAGGGGGCCGGAGGAGCAGTACTTC
>TRBJ1-2|once|TRBV5-4|TRBD1
CASRSGQGARYGYTF
TGTGCCAGCAGATCCGGACAGGGGGCGCGATATGGCTACACCTTC
>TRBJ1-1|once|TRBV18|-
CASSGQSNTEAFF
TGTGCCAGCTCAGGACAATCGAACACTGAAGCTTTCTTT
>TRBJ1-6|-|TRBV7-2|-
CASSRQATAENSPLHF
TGTGCCAGCAGCCGCCAAGCCACAGCTGAGAATTCACCCCTCCACTTT
>TRBJ2-3|-|TRBV6-4|-
CASSVVAMSDTQYF
TGTGCCAGCAGTGTAGTAGCAATGTCAGATACGCAGTATTTT
>TRBJ2-3|-|TRBV27|-
CASSLMGASTDTQYF
TGTGCCAGCAGTTTAATGGGGGCTAGCACAGATACGCAGTATTTT
>TRBJ1-1|-|TRBV7-3|-
CASSPRRGRANTEAFF
TGTGCCAGCAGCCCCAGAAGGGGCAGGGCCAACACTGAAGCTTTCTTT
>TRBJ1-3|-|TRBV30|TRBD1
CACNDRGPGNTIYF
TGTGCCTGCAATGACAGGGGCCCTGGAAACACCATATATTTT
>TRBJ2-3|-|TRBV11-2|-
CASSLDSDTQYF
TGTGCCAGCAGCTTAGATTCGGATACGCAGTATTTT
>TRBJ2-2|-|TRBV5-1|TRBD2
CASSLTSGSSGELFF
TGCGCCAGCAGCTTGACTAGCGGGAGCTCCGGGGAGCTGTTTTTT
>TRBJ2-1|-|TRBV15|-
CATSRDALANEQFF
TGTGCCACCAGCAGAGATGCCCTAGCAAATGAGCAGTTCTTC
>TRBJ2-4|-|TRBV12-3/TRBV12-4|TRBD1
CASSLDRVNIQYF
TGTGCCAGCAGTTTGGACAGGGTAAACATTCAGTACTTC
>TRBJ2-3|-|TRBV28|-
CASSFGGSTDTQYF
TGTGCCAGCAGTTTCGGCGGTAGCACAGATACGCAGTATTTT
>TRBJ2-5|few|TRBV6-5|TRBD1
CASSRQGISQETQYF
TGTGCCAGCAGTAGACAGGGAATCTCGCAAGAGACCCAGTACTTC
>TRBJ1-3|-|TRBV30|-
CAWMTAGNTIYF
TGTGCCTGGATGACAGCTGGAAACACCATATATTTT
>TRBJ2-3|few|TRBV24-1|TRBD1
CATSGYRQGSDTQYF
TGTGCCACCAGTGGGTACAGACAGGGGAGCGATACGCAGTATTTT
>TRBJ1-5|-|TRBV10-3|-
CAISQGNQPQHF
TGTGCCATCAGTCAGGGCAATCAGCCCCAGCATTTT
>TRBJ1-2|-|TRBV25-1|TRBD1
CASTSDRLYGYTF
TGTGCCAGCACGTCGGACAGGCTGTATGGCTACACCTTC
>TRBJ2-3|-|TRBV27|-
CASSLRGWGTDTQYF
TGTGCCAGCAGTTTACGAGGTTGGGGCACAGATACGCAGTATTTT
>TRBJ2-1|-|TRBV5-1|TRBD2
CASRDLPGLAGVYIEQFF
TGCGCCAGCAGAGACTTACCGGGACTAGCGGGAGTCTACATTGAGCAGTTCTTC
>TRBJ1-5|-|TRBV29-1|-
CSPSKFEKPQHF
TGCAGCCCGTCCAAGTTTGAGAAGCCCCAGCATTTT
>TRBJ2-7|-|TRBV5-5|TRBD2
CASSITALGTSGNYEQYF
TGTGCCAGCAGCATAACAGCACTGGGGACTAGCGGAAATTACGAGCAGTACTTC
>TRBJ1-3|-|TRBV23-1|-
CASVVFSLGNTIYF
TGCGCCAGCGTGGTCTTTTCACTTGGAAACACCATATATTTT
>TRBJ1-5|-|TRBV28|TRBD1
CASSLTGGNQPQHF
TGTGCCAGCAGTTTGACAGGGGGGAATCAGCCCCAGCATTTT
>TRBJ1-5|once|TRBV9|-
CASSAGRRDQPQHF
TGTGCCAGCAGCGCGGGACGGAGGGATCAGCCCCAGCATTTT
>TRBJ1-2|-|TRBV28|TRBD1
CASRLGQGGRGYTF
TGTGCCAGCAGACTTGGACAGGGGGGAAGGGGCTACACCTTC
>TRBJ1-4|-|TRBV6-6|TRBD1
CASRQGANEKLFF
TGTGCCAGCAGACAGGGGGCTAATGAAAAACTGTTTTTT
>TRBJ1-2|once|TRBV2|TRBD1
CARGQGYGYTF
TGTGCCAGGGGACAGGGCTATGGCTACACCTTC
>TRBJ1-2|once|TRBV4-3|-
CASSQEQGSIRGYTF
TGCGCCAGCAGCCAAGAACAGGGTAGTATCCGCGGCTACACCTTC
>TRBJ2-1|once|TRBV5-1|TRBD1
CASSLPGQGGEQFF
TGCGCCAGCAGCTTACCGGGACAGGGAGGTGAGCAGTTCTTC
>TRBJ2-7|-|TRBV28|TRBD1
CASRDRLSYEQYF
TGTGCCAGCCGGGACAGACTAAGCTACGAGCAGTACTTC
>TRBJ2-5|-|TRBV2|-
CASTQGGTQYF
TGTGCCAGCACCCAAGGGGGGACCCAGTACTTC
>TRBJ1-1|-|TRBV9|-
CASSIHLVAVEAFF
TGTGCCAGCAGCATACACCTCGTGGCAGTTGAAGCTTTCTTT
>TRBJ2-5|-|TRBV9|TRBD2
CASSGPGLAGQETQYF
TGTGCCAGCAGCGGTCCGGGACTAGCGGGCCAAGAGACCCAGTACTTC
>TRBJ1-1|-|TRBV28|-
CASSLGEAEAFF
TGTGCCAGCAGTTTGGGGGAGGCTGAAGCTTTCTTT
>TRBJ1-1|-|TRBV2|-
CASSDDTYRGAFF
TGTGCCAGCAGTGACGATACGTACCGAGGAGCTTTCTTT
>TRBJ1-2|-|TRBV4-3|-
CASSPAVGGPYGYTF
TGCGCCAGCAGCCCCGCCGTAGGAGGACCCTATGGCTACACCTTC
>TRBJ2-1|-|TRBV12-3/TRBV12-4|-
CASSFSNYNEQFF
TGTGCCAGCAGTTTTTCCAATTACAATGAGCAGTTCTTC